Detailed here is one T cell receptor (beta chain). Its antigen is unknown. The authors generated TCR beta cDNA through 5'RACE template switching with UMIs. One entry per CDR3 protein, without DNA, is what TCRdb gives after re-calling the 5' RACE reads. This table lists about 370,000 distinct CDR3 sequences. The sample comes from a study of T cells expressing NK-cell markers. Across the whole study: Beta-chain profiling covered CD3+CD56+NKG2C+, CD3+CD56+NKG2C- and CD3+CD56-NKG2C+ sorted subsets.

Study-level points and caveats: NKG2C+ dominant clonotype frequencies in five or six donors were 1.0-7.0% of CD8+ T cells.

The CDR3 consists of 16 residues. Per germline, CDR1 SGHTA and CDR2 FQGNSA. The chain uses TRBV7-2 and TRBJ2-7; no DNA is available, so the TRBD2 call from TCRdb remains unchecked. This receptor was taken from a woman in her forties or fifties in good health. Sample: blood T cells: a sorted CD56 or NKG2C T cell subset, CD4+ or CD8+ T cells, or bulk PBMC T cells (not recorded which). The CDR3 here is CASSLVTSGGHYEQYF.